Given below is one T cell receptor beta chain in context. The antigen is unknown. These data come from a study of T cell repertoires in cytomegalovirus infection. TCRdb re-called the reads through MiXCR, storing one row per CDR3 protein. The data hold some 920,000 distinct CDR3 sequences, with 30% to 40% observed a single time. The CDR3 is made up of 16 amino acids. Trimming removed 2 bases from V and 0 bases from J, with 10 bases in between. CDR1 and CDR2 from the germline V gene are MNHNY and SVGAGI (reference sequence). The chain uses TRBV6-6 and TRBJ2-2; D perhaps matches TRBD1 (5 bases). Sequencing used cultured CD8+ T cells from PBMCs, obtained from culture after CMV antigen stimulation. The sequence was obtained from a human donor in good health (CMV status not recorded). Some clones in this sample may be carry-over from other donors' samples. The CDR3 here is CASSYTDSPNTGELFF. In nucleotides, the CDR3 is TGTGCCAGCAGTTACACCGACAGTCCGAACACCGGGGAGCTGTTTTTT.